The present entry profiles one T cell receptor beta chain with its context. The length of the CDR3 is 15 residues. Deletions cut 5 bases from V and 3 bases from J, with 15 bases between. CDR1 is MDHEN, CDR2 SYDVKM, per germline. The sample belongs to a study of cytomegalovirus exposure and HLA in healthy donors. The PCR made use of 60 Vbeta and 13 Jbeta primers. Sequencing used immunoSEQ multiplex PCR; TCRdb keeps in-frame clones, though not all of them. The sample includes about 200,000 clones, 70% to 80% of them seen just once. The rearrangement links TRBV28 to TRBJ2-3; D gene unclear. Sequencing was done on a sample of PBMCs. The origin of this receptor is a woman in her thirties in good health and CMV-seronegative. The CDR3 DNA is TGTGCCAGCAGTCTGTGGTCAGGTGGAACAGATACGCAGTATTTT. It is translated as CASSLWSGGTDTQYF. Full variable domain (missing parts from reference TRBV28 and TRBJ2-3): DVKVTQSSRYLVKRTGEKVFLECVQDMDHENMFWYRQDPGLGLRLIYFSYDVKMKEKGDIPEGYSVSREKKERFSLILESASTNQTSMYLCASSLWSGGTDTQYFGPGTRLTVL.